This T cell receptor (beta chain) is from a study of blood T cell repertoires in COVID-19. Background on the study: COVID-19 samples collected from the United States, Italy and Spain covered acute and convalescent phases. Sample material is recorded as cDNA or gDNA derived from T cells, B-cell-depleted T cells, or PBMCs.

In the authors' methods: Estimation of nucleated cell counts was performed using reference gene primer amplification. Sequenced by immunoSEQ multiplex PCR; TCRdb stores in-frame clones only, minus some. That table gives V, J and clone size, and the DNA gave D and trimming. The sample lists some 240,000 clones; 84% were seen once. Germline V CDR1 and CDR2: LGHDT, YNNKEL (reference sequence). The V segment lost 4 bases and the J segment 4 bases; nucleotides outside the gene matches: 4. The CDR3 loop spans 14 amino acids. The receptor's source is a woman in her forties who had recovered from COVID-19. The sample taken for sequencing was peripheral blood. This chain links TRBV3-1 (or the pseudogene TRBV3-2) with TRBJ1-2, with 9 bases fitting TRBD1. The CDR3 nucleotides read TGTGCCAGCAGCCTGGGACAGGGAAGCTATGGCTACACCTTC. This sequence encodes CASSLGQGSYGYTF.